Listed below are T cell receptor beta chains from one sample, sequenced in a study of CD8 T cells in Susac syndrome. TCRdb re-derived calls from the immunoSEQ multiplex PCR reads in MiXCR, one entry per CDR3 protein. The table includes roughly 110,000 distinct CDR3 sequences, 94% detected once. Sequenced sample: CD8+ T cells from PBMCs. These receptors were taken from a human donor with Susac syndrome. Both conserved end residues are part of each CDR3. D genes are given only for firm matches. Clone size, where shown, is once, few, many, or a class for clones that have expanded.

J gene: TRBJ2-1; clone size: once; V gene: TRBV3-1; D gene: TRBD2; CDR3 protein: CASSQKAQAGGYNEQFF; CDR3 DNA: TGTGCCAGCAGCCAAAAGGCGCAAGCGGGGGGGTACAATGAGCAGTTCTTC
J gene: TRBJ2-1; clone size: -; V gene: TRBV12-3/TRBV12-4; D gene: -; CDR3 protein: CASSLAPMNEQFF; CDR3 DNA: TGTGCCAGCAGTTTAGCCCCCATGAATGAGCAGTTCTTC
J gene: TRBJ2-1; clone size: -; V gene: TRBV2; D gene: -; CDR3 protein: CASSDQGSSYNEQFF; CDR3 DNA: TGTGCCAGCAGTGATCAGGGAAGCTCCTACAATGAGCAGTTCTTC
J gene: TRBJ1-2; clone size: once; V gene: TRBV23-1; D gene: TRBD1; CDR3 protein: CASSQSTGVYGYTF; CDR3 DNA: TGCGCCAGCAGTCAATCGACAGGGGTCTATGGCTACACCTTC
J gene: TRBJ1-2; clone size: once; V gene: TRBV27; D gene: -; CDR3 protein: CASSYGGNGYTF; CDR3 DNA: TGTGCCAGCAGTTATGGGGGGAATGGCTACACCTTC
J gene: TRBJ2-4; clone size: -; V gene: TRBV9; D gene: -; CDR3 protein: CASSRTGAKNIQYF; CDR3 DNA: TGTGCCAGCAGCAGAACAGGGGCCAAAAACATTCAGTACTTC
J gene: TRBJ1-2; clone size: -; V gene: TRBV6-2/TRBV6-3; D gene: -; CDR3 protein: CASKDSGGYTF; CDR3 DNA: TGTGCCAGCAAGGACAGTGGTGGCTACACCTTC
J gene: TRBJ2-3; clone size: -; V gene: TRBV20-1; D gene: -; CDR3 protein: CSATQGRVTDTQYF; CDR3 DNA: TGCAGTGCTACCCAGGGCAGGGTCACAGATACGCAGTATTTT
J gene: TRBJ2-7; clone size: -; V gene: TRBV25-1; D gene: -; CDR3 protein: CASQGDSRQEQYF; CDR3 DNA: TGTGCCAGCCAGGGCGACTCCCGGCAGGAGCAGTACTTC
J gene: TRBJ2-7; clone size: -; V gene: TRBV11-2; D gene: TRBD1; CDR3 protein: CASSSSEGAPLEQYF; CDR3 DNA: TGTGCCAGCAGCTCCAGCGAGGGGGCCCCTCTCGAGCAGTACTTC
J gene: TRBJ2-6; clone size: -; V gene: TRBV9; D gene: -; CDR3 protein: CASSVYASSGANVLTF; CDR3 DNA: TGTGCCAGCAGCGTATATGCTAGCTCTGGGGCCAACGTCCTGACTTTC
J gene: TRBJ1-1; clone size: -; V gene: TRBV2; D gene: -; CDR3 protein: CASNPAGGAEAFF; CDR3 DNA: TGTGCCAGCAACCCTGCCGGTGGAGCTGAAGCTTTCTTT
J gene: TRBJ2-7; clone size: -; V gene: TRBV29-1; D gene: -; CDR3 protein: CSVGDSYEQYF; CDR3 DNA: TGCAGCGTTGGGGACTCCTACGAGCAGTACTTC
J gene: TRBJ1-1; clone size: once; V gene: TRBV18; D gene: TRBD1; CDR3 protein: CASSQDRGLTEAFF; CDR3 DNA: TGTGCCAGCTCACAAGACAGGGGGCTGACTGAAGCTTTCTTT
J gene: TRBJ1-2; clone size: -; V gene: TRBV27; D gene: -; CDR3 protein: CASSLSTGLYGYTF; CDR3 DNA: TGTGCCAGCAGTCTCTCAACAGGGCTCTATGGCTACACCTTC
J gene: TRBJ2-5; clone size: -; V gene: TRBV6-1; D gene: TRBD2; CDR3 protein: CASTIAGSAYQETQYF; CDR3 DNA: TGTGCCAGCACTATAGCGGGGAGCGCCTACCAAGAGACCCAGTACTTC
J gene: TRBJ2-7; clone size: once; V gene: TRBV2; D gene: -; CDR3 protein: CASREGGSIYYEQYF; CDR3 DNA: TGTGCCAGCAGGGAGGGTGGCTCCATTTACTACGAGCAGTACTTC
J gene: TRBJ2-7; clone size: few; V gene: TRBV5-6; D gene: -; CDR3 protein: CASSGGTSYEQYF; CDR3 DNA: TGTGCCAGCAGTGGGGGGACCTCCTACGAGCAGTACTTC
J gene: TRBJ2-7; clone size: -; V gene: TRBV2; D gene: -; CDR3 protein: CASSSPYEQYF; CDR3 DNA: TGTGCCAGCAGTTCCCCCTACGAGCAGTACTTC
J gene: TRBJ2-3; clone size: -; V gene: TRBV27; D gene: -; CDR3 protein: CASSRISDTQYF; CDR3 DNA: TGTGCCAGCAGTCGGATATCAGATACGCAGTATTTT
J gene: TRBJ2-5; clone size: -; V gene: TRBV12-3/TRBV12-4; D gene: -; CDR3 protein: CASSEGGPQETQYF; CDR3 DNA: TGTGCCAGCAGTGAGGGGGGGCCCCAAGAGACCCAGTACTTC
J gene: TRBJ2-7; clone size: -; V gene: TRBV12-5; D gene: -; CDR3 protein: CASGLVLGEQYF; CDR3 DNA: TGTGCTAGTGGTTTGGTACTAGGGGAGCAGTACTTC
J gene: TRBJ1-2; clone size: -; V gene: TRBV14; D gene: TRBD1; CDR3 protein: CASSLSGTGYGYTF; CDR3 DNA: TGTGCCAGCAGCCTCAGCGGGACAGGGTATGGCTACACCTTC
J gene: TRBJ1-5; clone size: -; V gene: TRBV10-3; D gene: -; CDR3 protein: CATLDHTGGVSQPQHF; CDR3 DNA: TGTGCCACCTTGGACCACACAGGAGGGGTGAGTCAGCCCCAGCATTTT
J gene: TRBJ2-1; clone size: -; V gene: TRBV6-1; D gene: -; CDR3 protein: CASSPQQGGYVDEQFF; CDR3 DNA: TGTGCCAGCAGCCCCCAACAGGGGGGGTACGTCGATGAGCAGTTCTTC
J gene: TRBJ2-3; clone size: -; V gene: TRBV20-1; D gene: TRBD2; CDR3 protein: CSARDLAGVTDTQYF; CDR3 DNA: TGCAGTGCTAGAGACCTAGCGGGGGTTACAGATACGCAGTATTTT
J gene: TRBJ1-3; clone size: -; V gene: TRBV20-1; D gene: -; CDR3 protein: CSATEDGNTIYF; CDR3 DNA: TGCAGTGCTACTGAAGACGGAAACACCATATATTTT
J gene: TRBJ2-1; clone size: -; V gene: TRBV14; D gene: TRBD2; CDR3 protein: CASSLRGLAGMNEQFF; CDR3 DNA: TGTGCCAGCAGCCTCCGGGGGCTAGCGGGGATGAATGAGCAGTTCTTC
J gene: TRBJ2-3; clone size: -; V gene: TRBV20-1; D gene: TRBD2; CDR3 protein: CSVRTSVITDTQYF; CDR3 DNA: TGCAGTGTCAGGACTAGCGTAATCACAGATACGCAGTATTTT
J gene: TRBJ2-1; clone size: -; V gene: TRBV12-3/TRBV12-4; D gene: TRBD2; CDR3 protein: CASSPLAGGYNEQFF; CDR3 DNA: TGTGCCAGCAGTCCACTAGCGGGGGGGTACAATGAGCAGTTCTTC
J gene: TRBJ2-6; clone size: -; V gene: TRBV9; D gene: -; CDR3 protein: CASSRDNSGANVLTF; CDR3 DNA: TGTGCCAGCAGCCGGGACAACTCTGGGGCCAACGTCCTGACTTTC
J gene: TRBJ1-2; clone size: -; V gene: TRBV4-1; D gene: -; CDR3 protein: CASSQGRSGVDKDGYTF; CDR3 DNA: TGCGCCAGCAGCCAAGGGAGGTCGGGGGTGGATAAAGATGGCTACACCTTC
J gene: TRBJ2-1; clone size: once; V gene: TRBV27; D gene: -; CDR3 protein: CASSFLGGGNEQFF; CDR3 DNA: TGTGCCAGCAGTTTCCTCGGGGGAGGCAATGAGCAGTTCTTC
J gene: TRBJ2-7; clone size: -; V gene: TRBV3-1; D gene: -; CDR3 protein: CASSQGGIRAEQYF; CDR3 DNA: TGTGCCAGCAGCCAAGGGGGAATAAGGGCCGAGCAGTACTTC